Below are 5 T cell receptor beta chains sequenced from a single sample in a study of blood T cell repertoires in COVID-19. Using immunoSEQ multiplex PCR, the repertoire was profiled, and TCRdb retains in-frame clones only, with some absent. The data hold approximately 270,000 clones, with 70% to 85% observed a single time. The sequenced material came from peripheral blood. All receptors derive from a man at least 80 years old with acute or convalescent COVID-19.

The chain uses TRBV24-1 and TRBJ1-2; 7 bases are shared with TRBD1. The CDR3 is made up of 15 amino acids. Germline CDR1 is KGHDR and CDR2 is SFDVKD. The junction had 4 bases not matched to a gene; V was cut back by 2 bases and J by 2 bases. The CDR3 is CATSDSSQGNYGYTF. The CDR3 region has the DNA TGTGCCACCAGTGATTCGTCACAGGGGAACTATGGCTACACCTTC.

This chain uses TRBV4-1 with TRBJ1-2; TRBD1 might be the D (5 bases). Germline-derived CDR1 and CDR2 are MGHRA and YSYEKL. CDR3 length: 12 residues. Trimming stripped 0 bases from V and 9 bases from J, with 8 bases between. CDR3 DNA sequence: TGCGCCAGCAGCCAAGAGGGGGGGAGCTACACCTTC. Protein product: CASSQEGGSYTF.

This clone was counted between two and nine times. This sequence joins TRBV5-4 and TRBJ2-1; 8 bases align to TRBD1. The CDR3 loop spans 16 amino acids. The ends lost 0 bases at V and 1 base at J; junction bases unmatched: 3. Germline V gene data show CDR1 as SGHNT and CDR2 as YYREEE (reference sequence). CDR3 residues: CASSLARTGSYNEQFF. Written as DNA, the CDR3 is TGTGCCAGCAGCTTGGCTAGGACAGGGTCCTACAATGAGCAGTTCTTC.

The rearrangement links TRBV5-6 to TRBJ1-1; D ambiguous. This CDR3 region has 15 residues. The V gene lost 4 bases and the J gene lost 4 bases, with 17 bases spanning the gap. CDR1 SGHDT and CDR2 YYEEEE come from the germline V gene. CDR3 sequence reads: CASSPMGGWGTEAFF. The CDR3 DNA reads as TGTGCCAGCAGCCCTATGGGAGGGTGGGGCACTGAAGCTTTCTTT.

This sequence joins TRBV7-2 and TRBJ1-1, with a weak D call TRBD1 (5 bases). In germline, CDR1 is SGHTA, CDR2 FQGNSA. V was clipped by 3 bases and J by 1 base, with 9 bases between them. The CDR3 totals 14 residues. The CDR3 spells CASSLGGTNTEAFF. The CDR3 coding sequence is TGTGCCAGCAGCTTGGGGGGGACGAACACTGAAGCTTTCTTT.